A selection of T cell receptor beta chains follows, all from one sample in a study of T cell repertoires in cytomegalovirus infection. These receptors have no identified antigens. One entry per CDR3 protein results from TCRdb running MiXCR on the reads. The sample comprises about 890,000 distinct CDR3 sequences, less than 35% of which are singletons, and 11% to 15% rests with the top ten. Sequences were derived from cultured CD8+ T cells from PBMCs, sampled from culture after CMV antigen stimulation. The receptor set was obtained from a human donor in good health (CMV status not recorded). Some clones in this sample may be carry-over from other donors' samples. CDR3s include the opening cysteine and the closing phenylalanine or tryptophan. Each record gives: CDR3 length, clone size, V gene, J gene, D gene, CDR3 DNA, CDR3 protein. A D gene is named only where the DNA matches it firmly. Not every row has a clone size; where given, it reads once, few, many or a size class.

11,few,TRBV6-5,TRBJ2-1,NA,TGTGCCAGCACGGCCCGCGGGGAGCAGTTCTTC,CASTARGEQFF
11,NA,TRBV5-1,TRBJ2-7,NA,TGCGCCAGCAGCTCCGAGGTCGAGCAGTACTTC,CASSSEVEQYF
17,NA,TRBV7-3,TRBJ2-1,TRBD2,TGTGCCAGCAGCTTAACTGCGGGGGGGCGGTCCTACAATGAGCAGTTCTTC,CASSLTAGGRSYNEQFF
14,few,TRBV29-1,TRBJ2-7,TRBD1,TGCAGCGTTGAAATCCGGGACAGGGGATTCGAGCAGTACTTC,CSVEIRDRGFEQYF
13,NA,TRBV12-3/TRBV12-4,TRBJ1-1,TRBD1,TGTGCCAGCAGTGCCCAGGGGGGCACTGAAGCTTTCTTT,CASSAQGGTEAFF
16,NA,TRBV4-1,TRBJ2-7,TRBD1,TGCGCCAGCAGCCAAGTCCCAGGGGGTCTTGCCGACGAGCAGTACTTC,CASSQVPGGLADEQYF
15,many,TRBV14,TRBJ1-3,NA,TGTGCCAGCAGCATCCTGACAGGTTCTGGAAACACCATATATTTT,CASSILTGSGNTIYF
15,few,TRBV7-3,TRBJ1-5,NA,TGTGCCAGCAGCTTATGGGGGCTGGTCAATCAGCCCCAGCATTTT,CASSLWGLVNQPQHF
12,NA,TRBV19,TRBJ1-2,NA,TGTGCCAGTAGGCAGTCTAACTATGGCTACACCTTC,CASRQSNYGYTF
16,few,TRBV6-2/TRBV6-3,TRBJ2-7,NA,TGTGCCAGCAGCTCCGGGACGGGGAGGAGTTTCTACGAGCAGTACTTC,CASSSGTGRSFYEQYF
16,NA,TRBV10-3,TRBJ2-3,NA,TGTGCCATCAGTGAGTCGGCGGCTCAATCCACAGATACGCAGTATTTT,CAISESAAQSTDTQYF
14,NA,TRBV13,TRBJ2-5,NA,TGTGCCAGCAAAACGAGGGGGACTGAGGAGACCCAGTACTTC,CASKTRGTEETQYF
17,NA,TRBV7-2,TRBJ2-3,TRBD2,TGTGCCAGCAGCTCAAGGACTAGCCGGGGGGCGGCAGATACACAGTATTTT,CASSSRTSRGAADTQYF
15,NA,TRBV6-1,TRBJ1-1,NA,TGTGCCAGCAGTGGACCACCCCCGGCTCTAGCTGAAGCTTTCTTT,CASSGPPPALAEAFF
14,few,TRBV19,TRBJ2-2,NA,TGTGCCAGTAGTATAGGATGGCGTACCGGGGAGCTGTTTTTT,CASSIGWRTGELFF
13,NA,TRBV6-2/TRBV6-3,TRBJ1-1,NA,TGTGCCAGCAGTGGGGTGGGAAACACTGAAGCTTTCTTT,CASSGVGNTEAFF
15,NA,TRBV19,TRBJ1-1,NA,TGTGCCAGTAGTATAGTCGGGGAGGCGAGCACTGAAGCTTTCTTT,CASSIVGEASTEAFF
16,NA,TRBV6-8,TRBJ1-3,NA,TGTGCCAGCAGTTACTCGAGGGGCTCGGGCGGAAACACCATATATTTT,CASSYSRGSGGNTIYF
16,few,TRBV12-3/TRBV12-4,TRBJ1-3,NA,TGTGCCAGCAGTCCCGGGACTCAGAGCTCTGGAAACACCATATATTTT,CASSPGTQSSGNTIYF
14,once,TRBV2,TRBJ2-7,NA,TGTGCCAGCAGTGAAAGTGGCAGGGGATACGAGCAGTACTTC,CASSESGRGYEQYF
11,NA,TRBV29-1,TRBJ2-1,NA,TGCAGCGTCCCCATGGAGCATGAGCAGTTCTTC,CSVPMEHEQFF
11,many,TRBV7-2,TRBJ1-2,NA,TGTGCCAGCAGCCCCGAGAATGGCTACACCTTC,CASSPENGYTF
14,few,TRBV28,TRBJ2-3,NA,TGTGCCACCGAGGCGGTTACTAGCACAGATACGCAGTATTTT,CATEAVTSTDTQYF
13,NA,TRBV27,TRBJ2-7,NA,TGTGCCAGCAGTTTGGTAGCGTCCTACGAGCAGTACTTC,CASSLVASYEQYF
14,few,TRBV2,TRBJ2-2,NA,TGTGCCAGCAGTGAATGGCAGAACACCGGGGAGCTGTTTTTT,CASSEWQNTGELFF
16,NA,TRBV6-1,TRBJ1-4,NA,TGTGCCAGCAGTGCCTACACAGGGCATACTAATGAAAAACTGTTTTTT,CASSAYTGHTNEKLFF
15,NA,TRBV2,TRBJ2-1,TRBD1,TGTGCCAGCAGACCACCGGGACAGGGGGTCCATGAGCAGTTCTTC,CASRPPGQGVHEQFF
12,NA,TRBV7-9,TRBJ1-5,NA,TGTGCCAGCAGCCAGTCTGATCAGCCCCAGCATTTT,CASSQSDQPQHF
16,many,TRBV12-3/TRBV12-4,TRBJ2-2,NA,TGTGCCAGCAGTAGGGTGCTAGTAGGTAACACCGGGGAGCTGTTTTTT,CASSRVLVGNTGELFF
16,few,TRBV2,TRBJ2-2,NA,TGTGCCAGCAGTGAACAAATCGACCTAGTCTCCGGGGAGCTGTTTTTT,CASSEQIDLVSGELFF
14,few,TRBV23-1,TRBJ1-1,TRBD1,TGCGCCAGCACGGCACAGGGGGCGCGGACTGAAGCTTTCTTT,CASTAQGARTEAFF
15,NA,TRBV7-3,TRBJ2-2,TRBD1,TGTGCCAGCGGCCCGGGGACAGGAGGCACCGGGGAGCTGTTTTTT,CASGPGTGGTGELFF
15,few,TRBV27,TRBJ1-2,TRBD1,TGTGCCAGCAGTCCTATACGGACAGGCAACTATGGCTACACCTTC,CASSPIRTGNYGYTF
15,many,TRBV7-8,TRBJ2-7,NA,TGTGCCAGCAGCTTAGGGGCAGGGAGCTCCTACGAGCAGTACTTC,CASSLGAGSSYEQYF
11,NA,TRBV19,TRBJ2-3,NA,TGTGCCACCACGTTTACAGATACGCAGTATTTT,CATTFTDTQYF
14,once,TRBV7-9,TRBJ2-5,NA,TGTGCCAGCTCCCCGCCAGGTCCGGGAGAGACCCAGTACTTC,CASSPPGPGETQYF
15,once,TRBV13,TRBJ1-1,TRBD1,TGTGCCAGCAGCGTAAACTACAGGGGCGAGACTGAAGCTTTCTTT,CASSVNYRGETEAFF
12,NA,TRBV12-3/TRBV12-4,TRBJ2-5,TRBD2,TGTGCCAGCTGCGGGGGTCGGGAGACCCAGTACTTC,CASCGGRETQYF
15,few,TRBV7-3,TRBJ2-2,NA,TGTGCCAGCAGCTTAGATACAGGGTCTAGCGGGGAGCTGTTTTTT,CASSLDTGSSGELFF
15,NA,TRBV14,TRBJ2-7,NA,TGTGCCAGCAGCCAATCTCGTAGGGGGGTCTCCGAGCAGTACTTC,CASSQSRRGVSEQYF
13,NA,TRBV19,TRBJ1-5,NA,TGTGCCAGTAGAAGCGTCGGGGACCAGCCCCAGCATTTT,CASRSVGDQPQHF
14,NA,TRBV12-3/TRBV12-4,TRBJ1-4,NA,TGTGCCAGCAGTCCGACAGCGGGAATTGAAAAACTGTTTTTT,CASSPTAGIEKLFF
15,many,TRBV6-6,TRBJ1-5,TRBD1,TGTGCCAGCAGTTGGGGACAGGGCCCCAATCAGCCCCAGCATTTT,CASSWGQGPNQPQHF
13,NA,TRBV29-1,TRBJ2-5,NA,TGCAGCGTTGAAAGCCTGCCGGCGGAGACCCAGTACTTC,CSVESLPAETQYF
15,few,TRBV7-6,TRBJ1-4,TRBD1,TGTGCCAGCAGCACCCTGACAGGGGGTAATGAAAAACTGTTTTTT,CASSTLTGGNEKLFF
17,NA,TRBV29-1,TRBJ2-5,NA,TGCAGCGTTGAGCGAGGAGGGTTAGTGGGCCTGGCAGAGACCCAGTACTTC,CSVERGGLVGLAETQYF
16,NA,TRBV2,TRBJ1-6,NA,TGTGCCAGCAGTGAACGTAGGACCGTCTATAATTCACCCCTCCACTTT,CASSERRTVYNSPLHF
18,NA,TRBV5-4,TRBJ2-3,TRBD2,TGTGCCAGCAGCTTGGACGGGACTAGCGGGGGGGCCACAGATACGCAGTATTTT,CASSLDGTSGGATDTQYF